The next 32 T cell receptor beta chains were all read from a single sample in a study of cytomegalovirus exposure and HLA in healthy donors. In the PCR, 60 Vbeta and 13 Jbeta primers were used. The assay was immunoSEQ multiplex PCR, and TCRdb's table has in-frame clones only and misses some. The sample lists 73,000 or so clones, roughly 72% occurring once. The sequencing input was PBMCs. The source is a man aged 45-65 years in good health and CMV-seronegative.

This clone was detected once. The chain recombines TRBV6-6 with TRBJ1-5, with D possibly TRBD1 on 5 matching bases. The CDR3 runs to 14 residues. The germline V gene encodes CDR1 MNHNY and CDR2 SVGAGI (reference sequence). Trimming left V 6 bases short and J 7 bases short, with 16 bases between. The CDR3 protein is CASSLQGFQQPQHF. The CDR3 nucleotides read TGTGCCAGCAGCCTTCAGGGATTCCAGCAGCCCCAGCATTTT.

The chain recombines TRBV6-1 with TRBJ1-6; 7 bases map to TRBD1. Losses at the gene ends were 4 bases for V and 10 bases for J; bases not matched to a gene: 10. Germline V gene data show CDR1 as MNHNS and CDR2 as SASEGT. CDR3 size: 15 residues. For the CDR3, the DNA is TGTGCCAGCAGTGCAATGGAGGGGGCGGGCTCACCCCTCCACTTT. This codes for CASSAMEGAGSPLHF.

The chain has TRBV25-1 and TRBJ1-1; D may be TRBD1 (6 bases). Germline V lookup: CDR1 MGHDK, CDR2 SYGVNS. With 6 bases removed from V and 5 bases from J, the gap between germline ends came to 19 bases. The CDR3 sequence is 15 residues long. The DNA for the CDR3 is TGTGCCAGCAGAACCGTAGGGCAGGGGAGAACTGAAGCTTTCTTT. Protein sequence: CASRTVGQGRTEAFF. Looking up the rest from reference TRBV25-1 and TRBJ1-1 gives the full variable domain: EADIYQTPRYLVIGTGKKITLECSQTMGHDKMYWYQQDPGMELHLIHYSYGVNSTEKGDLSSESTVSRIRTEHFPLTLESARPSHTSQYLCASRTVGQGRTEAFFGQGTRLTVV.

The count of this clone is one. The V call is TRBV19, the J call TRBJ1-1; D remains ambiguous. Germline lookup yields CDR1 LNHDA and CDR2 SQIVND (reference sequence). The CDR3 covers 13 residues. The V and J ends lost 7 bases and 0 bases respectively, with 9 bases between them. This chain's CDR3 is CASTRVLNTEAFF. The DNA for the CDR3 is TGTGCCAGTACCCGGGTGTTGAACACTGAAGCTTTCTTT.

The rearrangement joins TRBV9 to TRBJ2-3, with 9 bases fitting TRBD1. The CDR3 runs to 15 residues. V gave up 2 bases and J gave up 6 bases; unmatched junction bases: 7. Germline assignment: CDR1 SGDLS and CDR2 YYNGEE. The CDR3 coding sequence is TGTGCCAGCAGCGTTAGGACAGGGGCGGTGGATACGCAGTATTTT. Its translation: CASSVRTGAVDTQYF. The variable domain in full, with the rest retrieved from reference TRBV9 and TRBJ2-3, is DSGVTQTPKHLITATGQRVTLRCSPRSGDLSVYWYQQSLDQGLQFLIQYYNGEERAKGNILERFSAQQFPDLHSELNLSSLELGDSALYFCASSVRTGAVDTQYFGPGTRLTVL.

V and J are TRBV2 and TRBJ1-2; tentatively, D is TRBD1 (6 bases). This CDR3 is built from 13 residues. CDR1 and CDR2 (germline): SNHLY, FYNNEI. Trimming cost V 4 bases and J 2 bases, with 8 bases left between them. The CDR3 reads CASSVDRNYGYTF. The CDR3 DNA reads as TGTGCCAGCAGTGTTGACAGGAACTATGGCTACACCTTC.

The chain employs TRBV2 and TRBJ1-2; D unresolved. The germline V and J ends were trimmed by 8 bases and 3 bases, with 13 bases remaining between them. Germline values: CDR1 SNHLY, CDR2 FYNNEI. This CDR3 is 13 amino acids long. Here the CDR3 reads CASQEYRYYGYTF. In DNA, the CDR3 is TGTGCCAGCCAAGAGTACCGATACTATGGCTACACCTTC.

To note about this clone: The junction and the germline gene differ at one end; a read error may be behind it. The rearrangement links TRBV10-3 to TRBJ2-2; possible D gene TRBD1, 6 bases. The CDR3 runs to 14 residues. CDR1 is ENHRY, CDR2 SYGVKD, per germline. CDR3 amino acids: CAITETGNTGELFF. The CDR3 nucleotides are TGTGCCATCACTGAGACAGGGAACACCGGGGAGCTGTTTTTT.

V usage is TRBV9 and J usage is TRBJ2-7, with 8 bases matching TRBD2. CDR3 length equals 14 residues. CDR1 is SGDLS, CDR2 YYNGEE, per germline. J was trimmed by 4 bases and V by 3 bases; bases with no gene match: 6. CDR3 loop: CASSETSGGYEQYF. CDR3 DNA: TGTGCCAGCAGCGAAACTAGCGGCGGGTACGAGCAGTACTTC.

The rearrangement links TRBV2 to TRBJ1-2; D perhaps matches TRBD1 (5 bases). The CDR3 has 14 residues. The germline CDR1 and CDR2 sequences are SNHLY and FYNNEI. Trimming shortened V by 6 bases and J by 6 bases, and 17 bases separated the two germline ends. CDR3 loop: CASRRDSSGNGYTF. Written as DNA, the CDR3 is TGTGCCAGCAGGAGGGACTCCTCTGGGAATGGCTACACCTTC.

This chain links TRBV18 with TRBJ1-4, with TRBD1 matching 8 bases. In germline, CDR1 is KGHSH, CDR2 LQKENI. The CDR3 is made up of 15 amino acids. V lost 8 bases and J lost 8; bases outside the gene matches: 13. DNA of the CDR3: TGTGCCAGCACCTTTGACAGGGGCTTTCACGAAAAACTGTTTTTT. It translates to CASTFDRGFHEKLFF.

In its sample, this clone was seen a few times. The chain has TRBV5-5 and TRBJ1-4; D is unresolved. V lost 3 bases and J 4 bases, leaving 4 bases between the germline ends. Germline-derived CDR1 and CDR2 are SGHKS and YYEKEE (reference sequence). The CDR3 sequence is 12 residues long. Written as DNA, the CDR3 is TGTGCCAGCAGCTCCCTTAATGAAAAACTGTTTTTT. This gives the protein CASSSLNEKLFF.

This chain connects TRBV18 to TRBJ2-2; D uncertain. Per the germline V gene, CDR1 is KGHSH and CDR2 is LQKENI. The CDR3 totals 15 residues. Trimming cost V 2 bases and J 6 bases, with 13 bases left between them. The CDR3 DNA is TGTGCCAGCTCACCAACTAAGGTTGAGGCCGGGGAGCTGTTTTTT. It specifies CASSPTKVEAGELFF.

This chain joins TRBV10-3 and TRBJ2-3; D is perhaps TRBD2 (5 bases). V was clipped by 4 bases and J by 2 bases, with 10 bases between them. CDR1 ENHRY and CDR2 SYGVKD come from the germline V gene. The CDR3 runs to 14 residues. CDR3 sequence: CAISGERLTDTQYF. DNA for the CDR3: TGTGCCATCAGTGGAGAGCGGCTCACAGATACGCAGTATTTT.

The genes are TRBV4-3 and TRBJ2-2; D perhaps matches TRBD2 (6 bases). Germline-derived CDR1 and CDR2 are LGHNA and YSLEER. V dropped 2 bases and J dropped 5 bases, with 21 bases sitting between them. The CDR3 is made up of 18 amino acids. The CDR3 DNA reads as TGCGCCAGCAGCCAAAAACAGCAAACCGGGAGTTATACCGGGGAGCTGTTTTTT. It yields the protein CASSQKQQTGSYTGELFF.

This clone has a handful of counts. The chain uses TRBV6-6 and TRBJ2-1; D may be TRBD1 (6 bases). V lost 2 bases to trimming and J lost 10 bases, with 6 bases between them. Germline CDR1 and CDR2: MNHNY and SVGAGI (reference sequence). The CDR3 loop spans 11 amino acids. CDR3 bases: TGTGCCAGCAGTTACGACAGGGAGCAGTTCTTC. Its protein is CASSYDREQFF.

For this clone: At one end the junction does not follow the germline gene, possibly because of a read error. Distinct nucleotide sequences in the sample also encode this CDR3. The V and J genes are TRBV2 and TRBJ1-4; maybe TRBD1 (6 bases). This CDR3 region has 14 residues. From germline, CDR1 is SNHLY and CDR2 FYNNEI. The CDR3 reads CASSGTAPIEKLFF. The CDR3 nucleotides read TGTGCCAGCAGTGGGACAGCACCGATTGAAAAGCTGTTTTTT.

As DNA, the CDR3 is TGTGCCAGCAGCAAACGAACAGGGTCGGGCTACGAGCAGTACTTC. Translated, it gives CASSKRTGSGYEQYF. V usage is TRBV5-8 and J usage is TRBJ2-7; perhaps TRBD1 as D (6 bases). The CDR3 covers 15 residues. Trimming took 4 bases from V and 3 from J, leaving 17 bases between them. CDR1 is SGHTS, CDR2 YDEGEE, per germline.

This rearrangement joins TRBV30 to TRBJ1-2; no clear D. Between the trimmed V and J ends, which lost 2 bases and 4 bases, there was a span of 14 bases. Looked up from germline, CDR1 is GTSNPN and CDR2 is SVGIG (reference sequence). CDR3 length equals 14 residues. Here the CDR3 DNA reads TGTGCCTGGAGTCCTCGAGGGAGGCCCTATGGCTACACCTTC. Encoded protein: CAWSPRGRPYGYTF.

V gene TRBV7-2 combines with J gene TRBJ1-2; D gene ambiguous. Looked up from germline, CDR1 is SGHTA and CDR2 is FQGNSA. V shed 6 bases and J shed 8 bases, with 13 bases lying between them. This CDR3 has 12 amino acids. The DNA for the CDR3 is TGTGCCAGCAGAACCTTAACGGGAGGCTACACCTTC. This translates into CASRTLTGGYTF.

The V gene is TRBV6-5, the J gene TRBJ2-1, with no clear D. The CDR3 contains 14 residues. Trimming pared 10 bases from V and 3 bases from J, leaving 16 bases between. The V gene's germline CDR1 is MNHEY and CDR2 SVGAGI. CDR3 in DNA: TGTGCCACTGCCGCCGACACACTCTACAATGAGCAGTTCTTC. This encodes CATAADTLYNEQFF.

The chain combines TRBV29-1 with TRBJ1-1; no clear D. The CDR3 sequence is 15 residues long. V was cut by 2 bases and J by 1 base, with 14 bases left in between. From germline, CDR1 is SQVTM and CDR2 ANQGSEA. The DNA of the CDR3 is TGCAGCGTTGAAAGGGCGGGCATAGGGAACACTGAAGCTTTCTTT. Its protein product is CSVERAGIGNTEAFF.

This clone was seen a handful of times. The chain employs TRBV2 and TRBJ2-1; D not resolved. This CDR3 has 12 residues. The V gene lost 2 bases and the J gene lost 7 bases, with 6 bases spanning the gap. Germline values: CDR1 SNHLY, CDR2 FYNNEI. In DNA form, the CDR3 reads TGTGCCAGCAGTGAATCAGTTAATGAGCAGTTCTTC. It encodes CASSESVNEQFF. The full variable domain, in which reference TRBV2 and TRBJ2-1 provide the parts outside the CDR3, is EPEVTQTPSHQVTQMGQEVILRCVPISNHLYFYWYRQILGQKVEFLVSFYNNEISEKSEIFDDQFSVERPDGSNFTLKIRSTKLEDSAMYFCASSESVNEQFFGPGTRLTVL.

The chain employs TRBV12-5 and TRBJ1-5; D unresolved. CDR1 is LGHNT and CDR2 is FRNRAP in the germline V gene. The CDR3 is 14 residues long. Deletions cut 5 bases from V and 1 base from J, with 9 bases between. The CDR3 is CASGPDGSNQPQHF. CDR3 nucleotide sequence: TGTGCTAGTGGTCCCGACGGGAGCAATCAGCCCCAGCATTTT. The complete variable domain, with remaining parts taken from reference TRBV12-5 and TRBJ1-5, reads DARVTQTPRHKVTEMGQEVTMRCQPILGHNTVFWYRQTMMQGLELLAYFRNRAPLDDSGMPKDRFSAEMPDATLATLKIQPSEPRDSAVYFCASGPDGSNQPQHFGDGTRLSIL.

This chain connects TRBV11-2 to TRBJ2-7, with 8 bases that match TRBD2. Germline V gene sequence: CDR1 SGHAT, CDR2 FQNNGV. This CDR3 region has 15 residues. V trimming: 5 bases; J trimming: 4 bases; junction bases outside the gene matches: 10. The CDR3 bases are TGTGCCAGCAGCCTCCGCGGGGGGCTAGTTTACGAGCAGTACTTC. Translating it yields CASSLRGGLVYEQYF.

This rearrangement joins TRBV19 to TRBJ1-1; 8 bases are shared with TRBD1. Trimming cost V 2 bases and J 5 bases; bases outside gene matches: 7. This CDR3 is built from 15 residues. Germline CDR1 LNHDA, CDR2 SQIVND (reference sequence). CDR3 protein: CASSIRAGGGTEAFF. The CDR3 DNA reads TGTGCCAGTAGTATAAGGGCAGGGGGCGGTACTGAAGCTTTCTTT.

This clone was counted between two and nine times. V usage is TRBV5-4 and J usage is TRBJ1-2, with no clear D. The CDR3 is made up of 13 amino acids. V gave up 0 bases and J gave up 4 bases, with 7 bases separating them. From germline, CDR1 is SGHNT and CDR2 YYREEE (reference sequence). The chain's CDR3 is CASSLETAYGYTF. CDR3 nucleotides: TGTGCCAGCAGCTTGGAAACAGCCTATGGCTACACCTTC.

This rearrangement joins TRBV19 to TRBJ1-6, with D hard to call. Per germline, CDR1 LNHDA and CDR2 SQIVND (reference sequence). V was pared by 3 bases and J by 8 bases, with 14 bases between. The CDR3 contains 15 residues. The chain's CDR3 is CASSIMADVDSPLHF. Written as DNA, the CDR3 is TGTGCCAGTAGTATCATGGCGGATGTGGATTCACCCCTCCACTTT.

This clone has just a few counts. The chain links TRBV7-9 to TRBJ1-2, with TRBD1 identical over 7 bases. The CDR3 covers 16 residues. Germline trimming cut 5 bases from V and 0 bases from J; bases unmatched to any gene: 9. CDR1 and CDR2 from the germline V gene are SEHNR and FQNEAQ (reference sequence). DNA for the CDR3: TGTGCCAGCAGCACGGACAGGAGGGGAGCTAACTATGGCTACACCTTC. The encoded protein is CASSTDRRGANYGYTF.

The V gene is TRBV29-1, the J gene TRBJ2-1; TRBD1 matches 9 bases. Germline V gene lookup returns CDR1 SQVTM and CDR2 ANQGSEA. Germline trimming cut 4 bases from V and 4 bases from J; bases unmatched to any gene: 14. The CDR3 has 17 residues. CDR3 sequence reads: CSVGGQGGTKNYNEQFF. The CDR3 coding sequence is TGCAGCGTTGGGGGACAGGGAGGGACCAAAAATTACAATGAGCAGTTCTTC.

V is TRBV19 and J is TRBJ2-1; TRBD2 matches at 8 bases. CDR3 length: 18 residues. The J segment lost 3 bases and the V segment lost 0 bases, leaving 10 bases of the junction unmatched. The germline V gene has CDR1 LNHDA and CDR2 SQIVND (reference sequence). CDR3 protein: CASSIDSRRGGLYNEQFF. The CDR3 bases are TGTGCCAGTAGTATAGATTCTAGACGGGGGGGCCTCTACAATGAGCAGTTCTTC.

The chain uses TRBV5-1 and TRBJ1-1; D not certain. The CDR3 totals 15 residues. Trimming stripped 0 bases from V and 4 bases from J, with 13 bases between. Per germline, CDR1 SGHRS and CDR2 YFSETQ. The CDR3 sequence: CASSLGSVSSTEAFF. In nucleotides, the CDR3 is TGCGCCAGCAGCTTGGGGAGTGTTTCGAGCACTGAAGCTTTCTTT. The variable domain in full, with the rest retrieved from reference TRBV5-1 and TRBJ1-1, is KAGVTQTPRYLIKTRGQQVTLSCSPISGHRSVSWYQQTPGQGLQFLFEYFSETQRNKGNFPGRFSGRQFSNSRSEMNVSTLELGDSALYLCASSLGSVSSTEAFFGQGTRLTVV.